This T cell receptor (beta chain) was identified in a study of blood T cell repertoires in COVID-19 (dated by TCRdb to between 2020 and 2021). With respect to the entire study: Samples from collaborators originated in the United States, Italy and Spain and spanned both the acute and convalescent phases of COVID-19. The repertoires were released in a freely available public database intended as a resource for research on the immune response to SARS-CoV-2. A de-identified subject ID, COVID-19 status, age in years and sex were almost always included in the sample metadata. The prospective study material was composed of cDNA or gDNA derived from T cells, B-cell-depleted T cells, or PBMCs. Subjects who had been exposed to COVID-19, were actively infected with it, or had recovered from it provided the deeply sampled blood TCRbeta repertoires that made up the dataset. The samples were drawn from two sources: the first 160 participants of the ongoing ImmuneRACE study, and 1,200 or so subjects contributed by 6 global collaborators. Where HLA class I and class II types were available, the types were taken from metadata supplied by the sample provider, not from assay-based typing.

As regards this clone: Its specific antigen is unknown. No per-base quality is available; no much larger clone lies one base away.

The immunoSEQ Assay, a bias-controlled multiplex PCR, was used to amplify TCRbeta CDR3 regions from genomic DNA. The authors' pipeline ran thus. The number of nucleated cells in each sample was estimated from the amplification of reference gene primers within the assay. To quantify the absolute abundance of each unique TCRbeta CDR3 rearrangement, sequence reads were collapsed and filtered. For each sample, productive Simpson clonality was calculated as the square root of Simpson's diversity index across productive rearrangements. Imported from immuneACCESS, the table was reduced by TCRdb to in-frame sequences with V and J called. These copies leave out some clones; in studies compared against another copy, an unresolved V gene accounts for under half, and the cause of the remainder is not known. The V and J calls and the clone size are those of that table, but D and trimming were determined from the DNA. The sample has about 170,000 clones on record, 82% of them singletons. Of the sample, about 20% falls within the top ten clones.

Findings and caveats that apply to the study as a whole: Clinical and demographic metadata were provided uncurated, with the amount varying by source and participant.

Whole blood was collected in K2EDTA tubes by collaborating institutions according to the institutions' own protocols. For TCRbeta analysis, collaborator samples were shipped as frozen whole blood, as isolated PBMCs, or as DNA extracted from either sample type. Material for sequencing was peripheral blood. This clonotype originated in a woman aged 80 or over with acute or convalescent COVID-19.

The sequenced DNA is TGTGCCAGCAGTTACTCCACAGCTTCCTACGAGCAGTACTTC. This yields the protein CASSYSTASYEQYF. This chain is built from TRBV6-2 or TRBV6-3 and TRBJ2-7; there is no confident call for the D gene. V is shortened by 0 bases, J by 1 base, and the region joining them spans 7 bases. Its CDR3 holds 14 amino acids, cysteine through phenylalanine. The entry retains the CDR3 DNA only, 42 bases that are in frame from base 1. CDR1 and CDR2 (MNHEY, SVGEGT) derive from the germline V gene.